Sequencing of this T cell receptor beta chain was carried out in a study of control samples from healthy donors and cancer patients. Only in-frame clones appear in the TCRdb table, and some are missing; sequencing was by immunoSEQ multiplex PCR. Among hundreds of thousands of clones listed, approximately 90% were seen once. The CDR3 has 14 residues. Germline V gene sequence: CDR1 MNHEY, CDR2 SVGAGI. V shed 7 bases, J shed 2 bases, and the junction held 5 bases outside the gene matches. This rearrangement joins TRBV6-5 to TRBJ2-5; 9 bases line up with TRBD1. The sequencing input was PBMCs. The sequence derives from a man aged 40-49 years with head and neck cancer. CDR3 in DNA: TGTGCCAGCATATTAGGACAGGGGCAAGAGACCCAGTACTTC. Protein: CASILGQGQETQYF.